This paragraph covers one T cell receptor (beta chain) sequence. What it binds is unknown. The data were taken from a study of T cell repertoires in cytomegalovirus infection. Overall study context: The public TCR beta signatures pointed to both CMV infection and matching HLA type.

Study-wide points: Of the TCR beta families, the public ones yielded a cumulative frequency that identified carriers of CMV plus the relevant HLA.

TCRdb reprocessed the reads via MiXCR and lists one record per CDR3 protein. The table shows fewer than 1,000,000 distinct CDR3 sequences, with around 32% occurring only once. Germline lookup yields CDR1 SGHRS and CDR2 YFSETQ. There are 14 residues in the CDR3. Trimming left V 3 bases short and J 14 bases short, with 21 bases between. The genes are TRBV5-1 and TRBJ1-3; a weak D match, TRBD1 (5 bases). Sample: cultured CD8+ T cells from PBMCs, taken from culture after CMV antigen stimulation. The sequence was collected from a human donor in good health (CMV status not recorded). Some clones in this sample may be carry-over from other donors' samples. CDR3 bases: TGCGCCAGCAGCTGGACATTCCCTGGAAACACTTTATATTTT. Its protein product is CASSWTFPGNTLYF.